This entry describes one T cell receptor (beta chain). Methods used by the authors: Reference gene primer amplification in the assay estimated nucleated cell counts. Using immunoSEQ multiplex PCR, the repertoire was profiled, and TCRdb retains in-frame clones only, with some absent. The V and J calls and clone size were taken over from that table, and D and trimming were inferred from the DNA. The repertoire holds some 460,000 clones, about 89% seen once, with 4.3% in the top ten. This sample is part of a study of blood T cell repertoires in COVID-19. The germline V and J ends were trimmed by 5 bases and 5 bases, with 7 bases remaining between them. Germline assignment: CDR1 LNHDA and CDR2 SQIVND (reference sequence). The CDR3 sequence is 12 residues long.

The sequenced sample was peripheral blood. The source is a woman in her 30s with acute or convalescent COVID-19. This rearrangement joins TRBV19 to TRBJ2-1; D call uncertain. The CDR3 nucleotides are TGTGCCAGTAGTCTTATTAACAATGAGCAGTTCTTC. Protein sequence: CASSLINNEQFF.